Reported below is one T cell receptor beta chain. The antigen it recognizes is unknown. No base quality values were provided; no much bigger clone lies one nucleotide off. Healthy HIV-negative adults with no recently reported acute infections or vaccinations were included as donors. Every donor was a Caucasian adult living in Nashville, Tennessee, USA. CD4+ T cells were enriched by magnetic negative selection, after which naive cells were positively selected on CD45RA and the negative fraction was taken as the memory subset. Blood was obtained by leukapheresis, after which PBMCs were separated by Ficoll-Histopaque density gradient centrifugation and cryopreserved in liquid nitrogen vapor phase. Analytical flow cytometry was used to check the purity and quantity of every magnetically sorted T cell population. Genomic DNA was isolated from every sorted fraction and measured by UV absorbance on a Nanodrop 2000c.

Using the deep immunoSEQ assay, multiplex PCR amplified TCR CDR3 regions from genomic DNA. Extracted genomic DNA from each cell subset was spread evenly across all wells of several immunoSEQ 96-well plates, with each plate serving as a replicate. For sorted subsets, each replicate PCR was loaded with approximately 0.2 ug genomic DNA, equivalent to 30,000 to 35,000 T cell genomes. The purified libraries were quantified using a Qubit 3.0 fluorometer, sized with a Bioanalyzer 2100, and then quantified again using the KAPA Library Quantification kit. Every immunoSEQ 96-well plate was sequenced on a separate single-read 150-cycle Illumina NextSeq 550 flow cell. On the authors' methods: The immunoSEQ output contained only junctional sequences without quality scores, so filtering could not match that applied to full-length reads. Sequences were annotated with PyIR, a Python wrapper for IgBLAST v1.9, using IMGT germline references to assign V/J genes and CDR3. Reads with weak V/J assignments (E-value above 1e-6), missing CDR3, stop codons, out-of-frame junctions, or ambiguous translated residues were removed. V3J clonotypes were defined by identical inferred V gene, J gene, and CDR3 amino acid sequence. The percentage overlap between two repertoires was calculated by dividing the number of shared unique clonotypes by the size of the smaller repertoire. RTK rarefaction, the Chao1 estimator, and Recon v2.1 estimates of unobserved clonotypes were used to assess repertoire richness. Generation probabilities for all TCRbeta clonotypes obtained by the gDNA method from a handful of donors were computed using OLGA. Sourced from immuneACCESS, this table was stored by TCRdb with only in-frame sequences that have V and J called. A share of the clones is absent; for the studies checked, an unresolved V gene accounts for under half, and the remainder has no known explanation. That table gives V, J and clone size, and the DNA gave D and trimming. The sample table records about a million clones; roughly 80% of these occur just once. The ten most abundant clones make up 0.85% to 1% of the sample.

The record originates from a study of shared clonotypes between healthy human individuals (dated by TCRdb to about 2020). For the wider study: A couple of women and three men aged 18 to 49 years were included in the cohort. For each donor, CD4 naive and CD4 memory were each given three plates, CD8 naive was given two plates, and CD8 memory was given one plate. To estimate repertoire size and how much clonotypes are shared between individuals, the study performed deep sequencing of blood TCR repertoires from roughly five healthy adults. To increase sequencing depth and limit assay-specific biases, different laboratories used diverse techniques to prepare libraries and sequence TCR repertoires. Each donor's leukapheresis produced roughly between roughly 0.85 and 9 billion PBMCs. The research as a whole found: Rarefaction of sorted-subset datasets indicated incomplete sequencing despite the large sequencing depth. The genetic and exposure-history diversity represented was limited by the small number of donors. Sharing across a handful of donors was observed for about 5% of naive CD4, around 3.5% of naive CD8, 2% to 2.5% of memory CD4, and roughly 0.4% of memory CD8 clonotypes. Larger estimated clonotype richness was generally found for naive subsets than for memory subsets. Compared with non-shared clonotypes, the clonotypes found in all four sorted-subset donors had higher generation probabilities. Sampling was restricted to blood, and TCR repertoires in tissue are likely to differ from TCR repertoires in blood. Pairwise subsampling led to the expectation that sequencing depth would affect the degree of clonotype sharing among donors.

After removal of 1 base from V and 3 bases from J, the junction retains 3 bases not matched to a gene. The cysteine opens and the phenylalanine closes a CDR3 of 16 amino acids. The sequence is cut down to CDR3 DNA, 48 bases in frame from base 1. CDR1 and CDR2, per the germline V gene (reference sequence), are SEHNR and FQNEAQ. The sample comprised memory CD4+ T cells from PBMCs. This sample's cell subset or site label indicates: CD45RA-negative fraction. Recombination connected TRBV7-9 to TRBJ2-7; 13 central bases correspond to TRBD2. The TCR comes from a man aged 18 to 30 in good health. Some clones in this sample may be carry-over from other donors' samples. The nucleotide sequence reads TGTGCCAGCAGCTTAGGGACTAGCGGGAGCAGCTACGAGCAGTACTTC. Protein translation: CASSLGTSGSSYEQYF.